This entry lists 15 T cell receptor beta chains sequenced from one sample in a study of regulatory T cells in long-lasting Graves disease. Through Arm-PCR of CDR3 regions and iRepertoire HTBI primers, TCR beta libraries were built. TCRdb redid the calling of the multiplex PCR reads with MiXCR, one entry per CDR3 protein. The profile shows 400,000 to 450,000 distinct CDR3 sequences, about 17% of them singletons. Time point specified: newly diagnosed GD, antithyroid drugs for less than 3 months. Making the TCR library involved RNA that had been extracted from PBMCs. A further study also used this sample, focusing on T cells in Graves' hyperthyroidism and ophthalmopathy.

The sample consisted of peripheral blood mononuclear cells (PBMCs), taken at new diagnosis, from a patient treated with antithyroid drugs. The origin of the receptors is a woman aged 25 to 39 with Graves disease.

The table lists this clonotype with a few counts. V is TRBV20-1 and J is TRBJ1-6; D may be TRBD1 (5 bases). V dropped 6 bases and J dropped 6 bases, with 21 bases sitting between them. This CDR3 comprises 16 residues. CDR1 DFQATT and CDR2 SNEGSKA come from the germline V gene (reference sequence). The CDR3, as DNA: TGCAGTGCCCGCGCGTTTCGGGACGGGACTAATTCACCCCTCCACTTT. Translating gives CSARAFRDGTNSPLHF.

This clonotype was counted at least ten times. This chain uses TRBV27 with TRBJ2-1; weak D call: TRBD2 (6 bases). V lost 5 bases, J lost 3 bases, and 14 bases lay in between. In germline, CDR1 is MNHEY, CDR2 SMNVEV (reference sequence). This CDR3 is 15 amino acids long. DNA for the CDR3: TGTGCCAGCAGTCCGGACTACAGCGACTACAATGAGCAGTTCTTC. This gives the protein CASSPDYSDYNEQFF.

This clonotype was detected many times. DNA for the CDR3: TGCAGTGCTACGGACAGGGACTACGAGCAGTACTTC. Its protein is CSATDRDYEQYF. V is TRBV20-1 and J is TRBJ2-7, with 8 bases that match TRBD1. CDR1 and CDR2 from the germline V gene are DFQATT and SNEGSKA (reference sequence). This CDR3 has 12 residues. V lost 4 bases, J lost 3 bases, and 2 bases stayed unmatched.

In its sample, this clonotype was seen many times. The rearrangement uses TRBV27 and TRBJ1-1; D is undetermined. CDR3 size: 15 residues. Trimming took off 2 bases at V and 1 base at J, with 11 bases between the two ends. Germline CDR1 reads MNHEY; CDR2 reads SMNVEV (reference sequence). CDR3: CASSLHGGRNTEAFF. The CDR3 coding sequence is TGTGCCAGCAGTTTACATGGAGGGAGGAACACTGAAGCTTTCTTT.

This clonotype was observed at least ten times. In nucleotides, the CDR3 is TGTGCCAGTCCTCCCCCGCGGCAGGGAGTAGAATTCGGCTATGGCTACACCTTC. It is translated as CASPPPRQGVEFGYGYTF. This sequence joins TRBV28 and TRBJ1-2; weak D call: TRBD1 (5 bases). The CDR3 covers 18 residues. Germline CDR1 and CDR2: MDHEN and SYDVKM. Trimming cost V 9 bases and J 4 bases, with 30 bases left between them.

This clonotype was picked up many times. The CDR3 nucleotides are TGTGCCAGCAGCTCACTAGAACGGGAATTCGCAGATACGCAGTATTTT. This translates into CASSSLEREFADTQYF. The genes are TRBV14 and TRBJ2-3; possibly TRBD2 for D (5 bases). The CDR3 totals 16 residues. V lost 5 bases and J lost 4, with 19 bases in between. The germline gives CDR1 SGHDN, CDR2 FVKESK.

Remarks on this clonotype: A single base separates this from a much larger clone, so it may be a read error. J is TRBJ2-7 and V is TRBV7-2, with 12 positions matching TRBD2. The CDR3 runs 15 residues. Per germline, CDR1 SGHTA and CDR2 FQGNSA. The CDR3, as DNA: TGTGCCAGCAGCTTTATGACTAGCGGGAGCGACGAGCCGTACTTC. Translation: CASSFMTSGSDEPYF.

This clonotype was picked up many times. This chain uses TRBV5-1 with TRBJ1-2; possible D gene TRBD1, 5 bases. CDR3 size: 15 residues. V was clipped by 5 bases and J by 2 bases, with 16 bases between them. The V gene's germline CDR1 is SGHRS and CDR2 YFSETQ. For the CDR3, the DNA is TGCGCCAGCAGGTCCCAAGCACCAGGGAACTATGGCTACACCTTC. Its protein product is CASRSQAPGNYGYTF.

This clonotype was seen many times. The junction shows a germline mismatch at one end, possibly a read error. The CDR3 DNA reads TGTGCCAGCAGTTTATCAGGCGAATTCTCGTTT. As protein: CASSLSGEFSF. The chain employs TRBV27 and TRBJ1-1; D call uncertain. CDR3 length equals 11 residues. CDR1 is MNHEY, CDR2 SMNVEV, per germline (reference sequence).

This clonotype occurred a few times. This rearrangement joins TRBV6-1 to TRBJ1-6, with D perhaps matching TRBD1 (6 bases). This CDR3 contains 13 residues. Trimming removed 8 bases at V and 8 bases at J, with 13 bases between. Germline-derived CDR1 and CDR2 are MNHNS and SASEGT. In DNA, the CDR3 is TGTGCCAGCGGTCCTAACAGGGATTCACCCCTCCACTTT. It translates to CASGPNRDSPLHF.

This clonotype was detected only a few times. The chain is built from TRBV15 and TRBJ1-2; 7 nucleotides agree with TRBD1. CDR3 length: 17 amino acids. The V gene's germline CDR1 is LNHNV and CDR2 YYDKDF (reference sequence). V gave up 1 base and J gave up 5 bases; unmatched junction bases: 13. The CDR3 spells CATSRGSRGGAGYGYTF. DNA for the CDR3: TGTGCCACCAGCAGAGGCTCGAGAGGGGGCGCGGGTTATGGCTACACCTTC. The full variable domain, with the rest looked up from reference TRBV15 and TRBJ1-2, is DAMVIQNPRYQVTQFGKPVTLSCSQTLNHNVMYWYQQKSSQAPKLLFHYYDKDFNNEADTPDNFQSRRPNTSFCFLDIRSPGLGDTAMYLCATSRGSRGGAGYGYTFGSGTRLTVV.

This clonotype appeared many times. This rearrangement joins TRBV6-1 to TRBJ2-7; 9 positions match TRBD1. V lost 7 bases and J lost 6; bases outside the gene matches: 4. CDR1 MNHNS and CDR2 SASEGT come from the germline V gene. The CDR3 consists of 12 residues. CDR3 coding DNA: TGTGCCAGCACCAGACAGGGGGGCGAGCAGTACTTC. The encoded protein is CASTRQGGEQYF.

This clonotype was observed a few times. CDR3 region: CASSYTGQYEQYF. CDR3 coding DNA: TGTGCCAGCAGTTACACGGGACAGTACGAGCAGTACTTC. The chain employs TRBV6-2 or TRBV6-3 and TRBJ2-7; 7 bases match TRBD1. The V and J ends lost 2 bases and 4 bases, in that order; junction bases with no gene match: 2. The CDR3 runs 13 residues. Germline CDR1 reads MNHEY; CDR2 reads SVGEGT.

This clonotype has a count of ten or more. Sequence at one end of the junction differs from germline and may be a read error. J is TRBJ1-1 and V is TRBV6-1; D is uncertain. This CDR3 spans 12 amino acids. CDR1 and CDR2 from the germline V gene are MNHNS and SASEGT. The CDR3 region is CASGEMNTEAFF. CDR3 DNA sequence: TGTGCCAGCGGTGAGATGAACACTGAAGCTTTCTTT.

The chain carries TRBV7-2 and TRBJ1-5; 8 bases are shared with TRBD1. The CDR3 extends over 16 amino acids. Germline assignment: CDR1 SGHTA and CDR2 FQGNSA. V dropped 2 bases and J dropped 7; count of bases not matched to a gene: 10. The CDR3 coding sequence is TGTGCCAGCAGCTTACGTTTCAGGGGGCGCGACCAGCCCCAGCATTTT. Residues: CASSLRFRGRDQPQHF.